A single sample is the source of the 27 T cell receptor beta chains below, sequenced in a study of shared clonotypes between healthy human individuals. Clones were read by immunoSEQ multiplex PCR, and TCRdb kept only the in-frame ones, dropping some. Of roughly 850,000 clones listed, 95% to 97% are singletons. Naive CD8 cells lacked CD45RO and underwent positive selection for CCR7, leaving out terminally differentiated effector memory CD45RA+ cells. The sequenced material came from naive CD8+ T cells sorted from blood. The receptors stem from a man under 40 in good health.

V and J are TRBV4-1 and TRBJ2-1, with 9 positions matching TRBD2. Germline CDR1 MGHRA, CDR2 YSYEKL. This CDR3 spans 17 amino acids. V was clipped by 4 bases and J by 8 bases; unmatched bases: 15. CDR3 residues: CASSPIDSGRSLYEQFF. The CDR3 DNA reads as TGCGCCAGCAGCCCCATCGATAGCGGGAGATCCCTCTATGAGCAGTTCTTC.

The genes are TRBV28 and TRBJ2-7, with D possibly TRBD2 on 6 matching bases. The CDR3 is made up of 15 amino acids. The germline CDR1 and CDR2 sequences are MDHEN and SYDVKM. The germline V and J ends were trimmed by 6 bases and 2 bases, with 17 bases remaining between them. DNA of the CDR3: TGTGCCAGCAGGGGCCGGGACTGGGGGACCTACGAGCAGTACTTC. It is translated as CASRGRDWGTYEQYF.

V usage is TRBV30 and J usage is TRBJ1-4; possibly TRBD1 for D (5 bases). Germline V gene lookup returns CDR1 GTSNPN and CDR2 SVGIG (reference sequence). With 7 bases removed from V and 4 bases from J, the gap between germline ends came to 10 bases. The CDR3 has 12 residues. CDR3 loop: CASDTGNEKLFF. CDR3 in DNA: TGTGCCTCGGACACCGGTAATGAAAAACTGTTTTTT. The full variable domain, in which reference TRBV30 and TRBJ1-4 provide the parts outside the CDR3, is SQTIHQWPATLVQPVGSPLSLECTVEGTSNPNLYWYRQAAGRGLQLLFYSVGIGQISSEVPQNLSASRPQDRQFILSSKKLLLSDSGFYLCASDTGNEKLFFGSGTQLSVL.

Details on this clone: The sample contains more than one DNA sequence encoding this CDR3. This chain joins TRBV14 and TRBJ2-3; no clear D. Trimming shortened V by 0 bases and J by 0 bases, and 7 bases separated the two germline ends. This CDR3 contains 15 residues. The V gene's germline CDR1 is SGHDN and CDR2 FVKESK. The CDR3 sequence is CASSQDTGSTDTQYF. In nucleotides, the CDR3 is TGTGCCAGCAGCCAAGATACCGGGAGCACAGATACGCAGTATTTT.

Only a few counts were recorded for this clone. V usage is TRBV9 and J usage is TRBJ2-7, with TRBD1 matching 10 bases. Germline CDR1 and CDR2: SGDLS and YYNGEE. With 0 bases clipped from V and 2 bases from J, the junction kept 5 bases outside the gene matches. The CDR3 has 16 amino acids. The CDR3 DNA follows: TGTGCCAGCAGCGTAGGGGGGACAGGGGTTACCTACGAGCAGTACTTC. Its translation is CASSVGGTGVTYEQYF.

V usage is TRBV19 and J usage is TRBJ2-1; D gene uncertain. V gave up 8 bases and J gave up 4 bases, with 9 bases separating them. Germline-derived CDR1 and CDR2 are LNHDA and SQIVND (reference sequence). The CDR3 extends over 12 amino acids. CDR3 in DNA: TGTGCCAGTTCCGAAGCGTACAATGAGCAGTTCTTC. It encodes CASSEAYNEQFF.

This clone was seen only once. V and J are TRBV7-8 and TRBJ1-2; 9 bases are shared with TRBD1. This CDR3 is 12 amino acids long. Germline trimming cut 11 bases from V and 8 bases from J; bases unmatched to any gene: 9. Germline V gene data show CDR1 as SGHVS and CDR2 as FQNEAQ. CDR3: CAVADRGYGYTF. CDR3 DNA sequence: TGTGCCGTCGCGGACAGGGGCTACGGCTACACCTTC.

V usage is TRBV27 and J usage is TRBJ2-2, with D perhaps matching TRBD2 (5 bases). Between the trimmed V and J ends, which lost 5 bases and 7 bases, there was a span of 26 bases. CDR1 is MNHEY, CDR2 SMNVEV, per germline (reference sequence). The CDR3 totals 18 residues. CDR3 region: CASSVLFGVWEKDGELFF. The CDR3 DNA sequence: TGTGCCAGCAGTGTACTCTTCGGGGTGTGGGAGAAGGACGGGGAGCTGTTTTTT.

The rearrangement joins TRBV5-4 to TRBJ2-7, with TRBD2 matching 8 bases. The V and J ends lost 3 bases and 6 bases, in that order; junction bases with no gene match: 11. This CDR3 is 15 amino acids long. Germline V gene sequence: CDR1 SGHNT, CDR2 YYREEE (reference sequence). CDR3 region: CASSWRAGGFAEQYF. CDR3 DNA sequence: TGTGCCAGCAGCTGGAGGGCGGGGGGATTCGCCGAGCAGTACTTC.

The chain is built from TRBV6-4 and TRBJ1-5; the D gene is possibly TRBD1 (5 bases). The length of the CDR3 is 14 residues. Trimming cost V 6 bases and J 1 base, with 10 bases left between them. Germline V gives CDR1 MRHNA, CDR2 SNTAGT. DNA for the CDR3: TGTGCCAGCAGCGGAAACAGGAGCAATCAGCCCCAGCATTTT. Amino acids: CASSGNRSNQPQHF.

The chain carries TRBV27 and TRBJ2-7; tentatively, D is TRBD2 (5 bases). The germline V gene has CDR1 MNHEY and CDR2 SMNVEV (reference sequence). CDR3 size: 14 residues. V lost 3 bases to trimming and J lost 6 bases, with 15 bases between them. This chain's CDR3 is CASSFGGSQSEQYF. The CDR3 DNA is TGTGCCAGCAGTTTCGGTGGGAGTCAGAGCGAGCAGTACTTC.

The chain joins TRBV9 to TRBJ1-2, with 7 positions matching TRBD1. This CDR3 has 16 amino acids. Germline lookup yields CDR1 SGDLS and CDR2 YYNGEE. J lost 1 base, V lost 2 bases, and 8 bases had no gene match. CDR3 nucleotides: TGTGCCAGCAGCGTCACCGGGACAGCTCTTAACTATGGCTACACCTTC. Residues: CASSVTGTALNYGYTF.

The rearrangement joins TRBV7-9 to TRBJ2-1; no clear D gene. CDR1 and CDR2 from the germline V gene are SEHNR and FQNEAQ (reference sequence). Trimming removed 0 bases at V and 4 bases at J, with 10 bases between. The CDR3 loop spans 15 amino acids. CDR3 bases: TGTGCCAGCAGCTTAGCTCTGACCCAATACAATGAGCAGTTCTTC. This gives the protein CASSLALTQYNEQFF. The full variable domain, with the rest looked up from reference TRBV7-9 and TRBJ2-1, is DTGVSQNPRHKITKRGQNVTFRCDPISEHNRLYWYRQTLGQGPEFLTYFQNEAQLEKSRLLSDRFSAERPKGSFSTLEIQRTEQGDSAMYLCASSLALTQYNEQFFGPGTRLTVL.

The genes are TRBV5-6 and TRBJ2-3, with D possibly matching TRBD2 (6 bases). The CDR3 extends over 15 amino acids. The V and J ends lost 4 bases and 3 bases respectively, with 15 bases between them. The V gene's germline CDR1 is SGHDT and CDR2 YYEEEE. The CDR3 bases are TGTGCCAGCAGCCTTGGGGGGATCCGGACAGATACGCAGTATTTT. Residues: CASSLGGIRTDTQYF.

This chain uses TRBV9 with TRBJ2-2; TRBD1 aligns across 8 bases. This CDR3 comprises 19 residues. In germline, CDR1 is SGDLS, CDR2 YYNGEE. J gave up 0 bases and V 1 base, and 11 bases lay outside the gene matches. The CDR3 loop reads CASSVSPGQAIANTGELFF. The CDR3, as DNA: TGTGCCAGCAGCGTATCTCCGGGACAGGCCATCGCGAACACCGGGGAGCTGTTTTTT. The full variable domain, in which reference TRBV9 and TRBJ2-2 provide the parts outside the CDR3, is DSGVTQTPKHLITATGQRVTLRCSPRSGDLSVYWYQQSLDQGLQFLIQYYNGEERAKGNILERFSAQQFPDLHSELNLSSLELGDSALYFCASSVSPGQAIANTGELFFGEGSRLTVL.

Points on this clone: The same CDR3 is also encoded by other DNA sequences in this sample. V and J are TRBV9 and TRBJ2-2, with D uncertain. Germline loops: CDR1 SGDLS, CDR2 YYNGEE. Trimming removed 0 bases from V and 5 bases from J, with 5 bases in between. The CDR3 has 13 amino acids. This CDR3 is CASSVEGTGELFF. In DNA form, the CDR3 reads TGTGCCAGCAGCGTAGAGGGAACCGGGGAGCTGTTTTTT.

The chain carries TRBV18 and TRBJ2-1; tentative D call: TRBD1 (5 bases). The V and J ends lost 3 bases and 2 bases respectively, with 8 bases between them. CDR3 length: 14 residues. Germline V CDR1 and CDR2: KGHSH, LQKENI. The chain's CDR3 is CASSPQGTYNEQFF. The DNA of the CDR3 is TGTGCCAGCTCACCCCAGGGAACCTACAATGAGCAGTTCTTC.

The rearrangement links TRBV6-6 to TRBJ1-2; D is ambiguous. Per the germline V gene, CDR1 is MNHNY and CDR2 is SVGAGI (reference sequence). V was pared by 7 bases and J by 4 bases, with 16 bases between. The CDR3 sequence is 14 residues long. CDR3 loop: CASTKPGSSYGYTF. DNA for the CDR3: TGTGCCAGCACCAAACCGGGTAGCTCCTATGGCTACACCTTC.

The chain has TRBV27 and TRBJ2-7, with D unresolved. Germline V CDR1 and CDR2: MNHEY, SMNVEV (reference sequence). This CDR3 contains 13 residues. The ends were cut back, 8 bases at V and 5 bases at J, with 16 bases in the middle. The CDR3 bases are TGTGCCAGCGCAAAAAGGGTTTCCAACGAGCAGTACTTC. Its translation: CASAKRVSNEQYF.

The rearrangement uses TRBV7-9 and TRBJ2-7; 7 nucleotides agree with TRBD1. Germline assignment: CDR1 SEHNR and CDR2 FQNEAQ (reference sequence). V dropped 5 bases and J dropped 6; count of bases not matched to a gene: 10. The CDR3 length is 14 residues. The CDR3 coding sequence is TGTGCCAGCAGCCGAAGGGACAGACTTATCGAGCAGTACTTC. Translating it yields CASSRRDRLIEQYF.

The chain carries TRBV28 and TRBJ1-5; D ambiguous. The CDR3 is made up of 14 amino acids. Trimming took off 3 bases at V and 6 bases at J, with 12 bases between the two ends. The germline V gene has CDR1 MDHEN and CDR2 SYDVKM. CDR3 bases: TGTGCCAGCAGTTTGAGAGGAGCGGGTCAGCCCCAGCATTTT. This codes for CASSLRGAGQPQHF.

The chain links TRBV5-6 to TRBJ1-1; a possible D gene is TRBD1 (5 bases). The CDR3 is 16 residues long. CDR1 and CDR2 from the germline V gene are SGHDT and YYEEEE. V was trimmed by 4 bases and J by 3 bases, leaving 19 bases between them. The CDR3 reads CASSLGVLGTYTEAFF. The CDR3 DNA is TGTGCCAGCAGCCTTGGCGTCTTGGGGACTTACACTGAAGCTTTCTTT.

J is TRBJ2-1 and V is TRBV7-2; D might be TRBD2 (7 bases). The CDR3 is 15 amino acids. The V gene lost 1 base and the J gene lost 4 bases, with 11 bases spanning the gap. Germline-derived CDR1 and CDR2 are SGHTA and FQGNSA. CDR3 sequence reads: CASSLGGGEYNEQFF. As DNA, the CDR3 is TGTGCCAGCAGCTTAGGAGGGGGGGAGTACAATGAGCAGTTCTTC. Based on the CDR3 plus reference TRBV7-2 and TRBJ2-1, the full variable domain is GAGVSQSPSNKVTEKGKDVELRCDPISGHTALYWYRQSLGQGLEFLIYFQGNSAPDKSGLPSDRFSAERTGGSVSTLTIQRTQQEDSAVYLCASSLGGGEYNEQFFGPGTRLTVL.

V gene TRBV7-8 combines with J gene TRBJ2-7; no firm D call. CDR3 size: 13 residues. V was clipped by 3 bases and J by 3 bases, with 9 bases between them. Germline CDR1 SGHVS, CDR2 FQNEAQ. The chain's CDR3 is CASSFGPNYEQYF. CDR3 coding DNA: TGTGCCAGCAGCTTTGGACCTAACTACGAGCAGTACTTC.

As for this clone: Other nucleotide sequences from this sample produce the same CDR3. The chain is built from TRBV29-1 and TRBJ2-7; no reliable D call. CDR1 SQVTM and CDR2 ANQGSEA come from the germline V gene. The CDR3 spans 14 residues. The germline V and J ends were trimmed by 4 bases and 0 bases, with 13 bases remaining between them. Written as DNA, the CDR3 is TGCAGCGTTGTATCCGGCCGTAGCTCCTACGAGCAGTACTTC. Protein: CSVVSGRSSYEQYF.

A single count supports this clone. The genes are TRBV20-1 and TRBJ2-7, with D hard to call. Germline-derived CDR1 and CDR2 are DFQATT and SNEGSKA (reference sequence). Trimming shortened V by 0 bases and J by 3 bases, and 3 bases separated the two germline ends. The CDR3 runs 11 residues. The CDR3 DNA reads as TGCAGTGCTAGAGACAACTACGAGCAGTACTTC. Protein: CSARDNYEQYF.

This rearrangement joins TRBV9 to TRBJ2-2; D ambiguous. Germline V lookup: CDR1 SGDLS, CDR2 YYNGEE. The CDR3 loop spans 14 amino acids. The V and J ends lost 0 bases and 1 base respectively, with 4 bases between them. CDR3 sequence: CASSVELNTGELFF. The DNA of the CDR3 is TGTGCCAGCAGCGTAGAGCTGAACACCGGGGAGCTGTTTTTT. Full variable domain (outside the CDR3, taken from reference TRBV9 and TRBJ2-2): DSGVTQTPKHLITATGQRVTLRCSPRSGDLSVYWYQQSLDQGLQFLIQYYNGEERAKGNILERFSAQQFPDLHSELNLSSLELGDSALYFCASSVELNTGELFFGEGSRLTVL.